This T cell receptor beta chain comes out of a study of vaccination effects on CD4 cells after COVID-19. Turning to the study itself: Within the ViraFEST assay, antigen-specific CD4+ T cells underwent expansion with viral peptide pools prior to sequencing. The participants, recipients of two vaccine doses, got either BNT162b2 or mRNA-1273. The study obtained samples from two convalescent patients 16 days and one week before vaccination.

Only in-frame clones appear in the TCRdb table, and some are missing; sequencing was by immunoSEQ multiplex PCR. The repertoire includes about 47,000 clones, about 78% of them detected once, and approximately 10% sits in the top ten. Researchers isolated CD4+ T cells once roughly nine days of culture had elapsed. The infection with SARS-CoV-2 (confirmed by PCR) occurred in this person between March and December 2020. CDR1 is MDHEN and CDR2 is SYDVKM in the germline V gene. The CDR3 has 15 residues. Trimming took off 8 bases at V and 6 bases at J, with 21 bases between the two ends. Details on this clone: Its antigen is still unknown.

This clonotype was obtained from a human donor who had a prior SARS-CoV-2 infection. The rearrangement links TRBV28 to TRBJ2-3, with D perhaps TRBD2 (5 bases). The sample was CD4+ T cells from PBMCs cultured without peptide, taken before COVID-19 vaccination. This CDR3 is CASLLSRAPADTQYF. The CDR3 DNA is TGTGCCAGCCTACTCTCGCGGGCCCCGGCGGATACGCAGTATTTT. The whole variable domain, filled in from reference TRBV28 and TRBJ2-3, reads DVKVTQSSRYLVKRTGEKVFLECVQDMDHENMFWYRQDPGLGLRLIYFSYDVKMKEKGDIPEGYSVSREKKERFSLILESASTNQTSMYLCASLLSRAPADTQYFGPGTRLTVL.